The clone carrying this T cell receptor beta chain was recorded many times. RNA transcripts served as the template for amplifying TCR beta CDR3 regions. A first-round RT-PCR of the TCR CDR3 used the HTBI primer set. One entry per CDR3 protein, called by TCRdb with MiXCR from the multiplex PCR reads. The table has around 420,000 distinct CDR3 sequences, roughly 13% seen once. These data are taken from a study of T cells in Graves' hyperthyroidism and ophthalmopathy. V trimming: 5 bases; J trimming: 1 base; junction bases outside the gene matches: 4. The germline CDR1 and CDR2 sequences are MDHEN and SYDVKM. The CDR3 covers 14 residues.

The source of this sequence is a woman aged 18 to 35 with Graves' hyperthyroidism. The chain has TRBV28 and TRBJ2-5; TRBD1 agrees at 7 bases. Sequenced: blood. The CDR3 region has the DNA TGTGCCAGCAGTGTCGGACAGGTCCAAGAGACCCAGTACTTC. Translating it yields CASSVGQVQETQYF. Together with reference TRBV28 and TRBJ2-5, the CDR3 gives the full variable domain: DVKVTQSSRYLVKRTGEKVFLECVQDMDHENMFWYRQDPGLGLRLIYFSYDVKMKEKGDIPEGYSVSREKKERFSLILESASTNQTSMYLCASSVGQVQETQYFGPGTRLLVL.